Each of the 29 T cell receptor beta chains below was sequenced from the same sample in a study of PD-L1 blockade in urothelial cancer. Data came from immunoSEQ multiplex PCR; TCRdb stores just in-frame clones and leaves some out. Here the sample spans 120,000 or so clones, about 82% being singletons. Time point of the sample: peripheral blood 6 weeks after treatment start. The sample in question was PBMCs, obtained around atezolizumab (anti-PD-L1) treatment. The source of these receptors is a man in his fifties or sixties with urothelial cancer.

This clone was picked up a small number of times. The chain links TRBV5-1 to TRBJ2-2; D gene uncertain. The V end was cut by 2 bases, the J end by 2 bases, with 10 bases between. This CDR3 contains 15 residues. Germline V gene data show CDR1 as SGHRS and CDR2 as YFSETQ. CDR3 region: CASSFTVGNTGELFF. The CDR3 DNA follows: TGCGCCAGCAGCTTTACAGTAGGAAACACCGGGGAGCTGTTTTTT. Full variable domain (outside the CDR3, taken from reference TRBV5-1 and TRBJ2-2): KAGVTQTPRYLIKTRGQQVTLSCSPISGHRSVSWYQQTPGQGLQFLFEYFSETQRNKGNFPGRFSGRQFSNSRSEMNVSTLELGDSALYLCASSFTVGNTGELFFGEGSRLTVL.

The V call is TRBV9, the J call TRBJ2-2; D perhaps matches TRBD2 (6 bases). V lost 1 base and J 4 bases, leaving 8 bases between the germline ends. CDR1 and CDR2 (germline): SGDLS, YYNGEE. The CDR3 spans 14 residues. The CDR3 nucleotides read TGTGCCAGCAGCGTACGGGGGACCACCGGGGAGCTGTTTTTT. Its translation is CASSVRGTTGELFF.

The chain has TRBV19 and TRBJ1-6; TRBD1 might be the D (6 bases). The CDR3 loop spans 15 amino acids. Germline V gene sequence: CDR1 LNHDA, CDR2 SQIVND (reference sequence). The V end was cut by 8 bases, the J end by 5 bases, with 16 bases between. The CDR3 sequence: CASWSGTPNNSPLHF. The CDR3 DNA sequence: TGTGCCAGTTGGTCAGGGACACCTAATAATTCACCCCTCCACTTT.

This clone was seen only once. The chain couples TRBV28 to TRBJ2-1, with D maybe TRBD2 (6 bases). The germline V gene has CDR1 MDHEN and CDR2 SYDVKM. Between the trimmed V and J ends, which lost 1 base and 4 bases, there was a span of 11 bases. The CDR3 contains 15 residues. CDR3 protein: CASSLSGGEYNEQFF. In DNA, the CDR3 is TGTGCCAGCAGTTTATCGGGCGGGGAATACAATGAGCAGTTCTTC.

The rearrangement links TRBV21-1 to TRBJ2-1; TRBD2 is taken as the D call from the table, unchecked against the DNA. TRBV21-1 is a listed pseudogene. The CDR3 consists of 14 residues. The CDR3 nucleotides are TGTGCCAGCAGCACGACTAGCGACTACAATGAGCAGTTCTTC. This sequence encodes CASSTTSDYNEQFF.

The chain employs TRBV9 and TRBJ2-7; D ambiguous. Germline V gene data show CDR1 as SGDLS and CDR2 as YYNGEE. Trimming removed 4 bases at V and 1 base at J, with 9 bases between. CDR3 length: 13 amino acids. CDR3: CASSPGVSYEQYF. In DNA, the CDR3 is TGTGCCAGCAGCCCCGGAGTGTCCTACGAGCAGTACTTC. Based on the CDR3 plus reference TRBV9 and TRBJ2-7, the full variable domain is DSGVTQTPKHLITATGQRVTLRCSPRSGDLSVYWYQQSLDQGLQFLIQYYNGEERAKGNILERFSAQQFPDLHSELNLSSLELGDSALYFCASSPGVSYEQYFGPGTRLTVT.

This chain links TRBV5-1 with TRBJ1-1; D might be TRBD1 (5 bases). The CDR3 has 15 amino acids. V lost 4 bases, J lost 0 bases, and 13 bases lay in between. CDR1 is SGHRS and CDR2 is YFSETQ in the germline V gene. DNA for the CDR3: TGCGCCAGCAGCGACACGTCAGGGCTGAACACTGAAGCTTTCTTT. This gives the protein CASSDTSGLNTEAFF.

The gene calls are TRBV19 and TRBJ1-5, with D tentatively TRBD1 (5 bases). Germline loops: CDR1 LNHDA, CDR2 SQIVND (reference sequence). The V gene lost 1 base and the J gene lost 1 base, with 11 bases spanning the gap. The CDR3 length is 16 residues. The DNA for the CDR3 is TGTGCCAGTAGTATAGGGGAGGGGAGGAGCAATCAGCCCCAGCATTTT. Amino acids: CASSIGEGRSNQPQHF. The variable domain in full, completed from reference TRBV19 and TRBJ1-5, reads DGGITQSPKYLFRKEGQNVTLSCEQNLNHDAMYWYRQDPGQGLRLIYYSQIVNDFQKGDIAEGYSVSREKKESFPLTVTSAQKNPTAFYLCASSIGEGRSNQPQHFGDGTRLSIL.

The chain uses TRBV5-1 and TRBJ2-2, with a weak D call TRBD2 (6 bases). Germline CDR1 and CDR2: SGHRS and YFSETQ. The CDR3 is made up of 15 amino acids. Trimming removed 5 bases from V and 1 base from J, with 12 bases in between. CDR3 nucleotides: TGCGCCAGCAGGGGGAATAGCGGGAACACCGGGGAGCTGTTTTTT. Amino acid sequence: CASRGNSGNTGELFF.

CDR3 loop: CATGKQEPNEKLFF. CDR3 nucleotide sequence: TGTGCCACAGGGAAGCAGGAGCCGAATGAAAAACTGTTTTTT. J is TRBJ1-4 and V is TRBV28; the D gene is possibly TRBD1 (5 bases). The V gene lost 10 bases and the J gene lost 5 bases, with 17 bases spanning the gap. Looked up from germline, CDR1 is MDHEN and CDR2 is SYDVKM. There are 14 residues in the CDR3.

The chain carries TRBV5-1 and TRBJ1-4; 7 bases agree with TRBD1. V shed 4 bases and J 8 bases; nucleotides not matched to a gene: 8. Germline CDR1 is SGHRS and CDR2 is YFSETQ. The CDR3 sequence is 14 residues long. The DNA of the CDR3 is TGCGCCAGCAGCCTGACAGGGTTGAGGGAAAAACTGTTTTTT. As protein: CASSLTGLREKLFF.

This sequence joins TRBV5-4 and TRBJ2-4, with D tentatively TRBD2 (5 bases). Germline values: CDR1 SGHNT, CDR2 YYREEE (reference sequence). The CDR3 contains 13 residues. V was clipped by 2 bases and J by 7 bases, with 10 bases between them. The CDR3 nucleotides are TGTGCCAGCAGCTTTAGGGAGACGAACATTCAGTACTTC. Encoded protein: CASSFRETNIQYF.

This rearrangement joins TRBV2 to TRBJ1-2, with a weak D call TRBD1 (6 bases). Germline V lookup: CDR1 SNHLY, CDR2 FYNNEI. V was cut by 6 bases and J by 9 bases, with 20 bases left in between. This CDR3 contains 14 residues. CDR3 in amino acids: CASSRGGGAGRYTF. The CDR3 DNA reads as TGTGCCAGCAGCCGCGGTGGGGGGGCCGGGCGCTACACCTTC.

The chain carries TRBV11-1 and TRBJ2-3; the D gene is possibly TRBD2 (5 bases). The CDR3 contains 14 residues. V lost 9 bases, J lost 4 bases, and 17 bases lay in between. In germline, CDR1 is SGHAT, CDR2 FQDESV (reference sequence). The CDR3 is CASIRDHGADTQYF. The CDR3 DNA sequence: TGTGCCAGTATTCGGGATCACGGGGCAGATACGCAGTATTTT.

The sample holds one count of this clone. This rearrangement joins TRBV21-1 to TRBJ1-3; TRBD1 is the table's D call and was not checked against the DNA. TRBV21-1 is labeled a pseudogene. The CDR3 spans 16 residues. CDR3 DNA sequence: TGTGCCAGCAGCAAAGATCGGGGACAGGGGGACTACACCATATATTTT. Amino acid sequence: CASSKDRGQGDYTIYF.

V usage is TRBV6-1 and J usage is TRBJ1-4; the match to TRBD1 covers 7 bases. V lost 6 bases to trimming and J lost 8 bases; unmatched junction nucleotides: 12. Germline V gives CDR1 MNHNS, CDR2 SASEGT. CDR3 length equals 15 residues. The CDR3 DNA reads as TGTGCCAGCAGCCTTCCGACAGGGCAAAACGAAAAACTGTTTTTT. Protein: CASSLPTGQNEKLFF.

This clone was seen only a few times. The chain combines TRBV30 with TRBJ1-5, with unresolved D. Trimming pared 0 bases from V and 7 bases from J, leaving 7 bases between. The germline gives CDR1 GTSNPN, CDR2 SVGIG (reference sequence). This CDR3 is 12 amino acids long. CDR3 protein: CAWSVDFQPQHF. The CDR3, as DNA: TGTGCCTGGAGTGTAGACTTCCAGCCCCAGCATTTT. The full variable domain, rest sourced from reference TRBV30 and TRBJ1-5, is SQTIHQWPATLVQPVGSPLSLECTVEGTSNPNLYWYRQAAGRGLQLLFYSVGIGQISSEVPQNLSASRPQDRQFILSSKKLLLSDSGFYLCAWSVDFQPQHFGDGTRLSIL.

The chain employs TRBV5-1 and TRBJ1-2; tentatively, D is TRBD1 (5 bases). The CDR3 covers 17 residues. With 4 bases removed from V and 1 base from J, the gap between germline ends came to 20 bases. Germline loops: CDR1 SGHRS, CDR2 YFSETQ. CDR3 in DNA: TGCGCCAGCAGCCCGGAGGGGCGGGGGACGATTAACTATGGCTACACCTTC. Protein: CASSPEGRGTINYGYTF.

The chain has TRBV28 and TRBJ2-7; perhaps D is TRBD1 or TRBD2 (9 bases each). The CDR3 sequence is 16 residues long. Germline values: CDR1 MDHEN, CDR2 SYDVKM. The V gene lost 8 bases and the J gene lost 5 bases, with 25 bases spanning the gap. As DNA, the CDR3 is TGTGCCAGCGTGGGACAGGGTTTAGCGGGAGCCCACGAGCAGTACTTC. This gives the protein CASVGQGLAGAHEQYF.

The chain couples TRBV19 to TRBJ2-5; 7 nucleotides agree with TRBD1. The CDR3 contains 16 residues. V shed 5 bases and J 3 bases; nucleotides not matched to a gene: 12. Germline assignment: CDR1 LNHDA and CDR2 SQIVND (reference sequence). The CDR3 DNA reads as TGTGCCAGTAGTCTCTCCAGGGGGACCCCTAAAGAGACCCAGTACTTC. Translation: CASSLSRGTPKETQYF.

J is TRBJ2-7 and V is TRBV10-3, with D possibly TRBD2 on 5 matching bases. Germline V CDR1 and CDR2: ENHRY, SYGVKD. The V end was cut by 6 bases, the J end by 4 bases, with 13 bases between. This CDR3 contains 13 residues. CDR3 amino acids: CAISLDSYYEQYF. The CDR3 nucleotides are TGTGCCATCAGCTTGGACTCTTATTACGAGCAGTACTTC.

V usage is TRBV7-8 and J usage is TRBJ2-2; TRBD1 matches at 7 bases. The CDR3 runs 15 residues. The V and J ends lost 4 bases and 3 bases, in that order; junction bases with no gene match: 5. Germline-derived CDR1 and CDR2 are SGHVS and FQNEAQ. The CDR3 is CASSSTGLDTGELFF. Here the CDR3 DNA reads TGTGCCAGCAGCTCGACAGGGTTAGACACCGGGGAGCTGTTTTTT.

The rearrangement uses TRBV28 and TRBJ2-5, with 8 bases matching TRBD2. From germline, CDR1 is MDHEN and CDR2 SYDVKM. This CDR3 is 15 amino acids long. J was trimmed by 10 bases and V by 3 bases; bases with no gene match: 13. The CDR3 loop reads CASSLLGLGEGGQYF. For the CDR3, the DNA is TGTGCCAGCAGTTTGTTGGGACTAGGGGAAGGAGGCCAGTACTTC.

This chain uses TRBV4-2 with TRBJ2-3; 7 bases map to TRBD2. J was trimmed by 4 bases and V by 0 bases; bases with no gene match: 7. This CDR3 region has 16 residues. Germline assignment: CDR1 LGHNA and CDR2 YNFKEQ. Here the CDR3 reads CASSQDLAGAADTQYF. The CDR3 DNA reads TGTGCCAGCAGCCAAGATCTGGCGGGAGCAGCAGATACGCAGTATTTT.

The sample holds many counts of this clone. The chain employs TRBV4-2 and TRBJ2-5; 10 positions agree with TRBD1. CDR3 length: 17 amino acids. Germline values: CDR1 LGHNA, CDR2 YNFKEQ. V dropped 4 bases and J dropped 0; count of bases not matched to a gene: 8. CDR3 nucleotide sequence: TGTGCCAGCAGCCGGGGGGGGACAGGGGCCGACCAAGAGACCCAGTACTTC. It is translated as CASSRGGTGADQETQYF.

The CDR3 region is CASSPAGTSTDTQYF. The CDR3 region has the DNA TGCGCCAGCAGCCCGGCCGGGACTAGTACAGATACGCAGTATTTT. The V gene is TRBV5-1, the J gene TRBJ2-3, with 8 bases that match TRBD2. After removal of 4 bases from V and 3 bases from J, the junction contained 7 bases not matched to a gene. Looked up from germline, CDR1 is SGHRS and CDR2 is YFSETQ. The CDR3 totals 15 residues.

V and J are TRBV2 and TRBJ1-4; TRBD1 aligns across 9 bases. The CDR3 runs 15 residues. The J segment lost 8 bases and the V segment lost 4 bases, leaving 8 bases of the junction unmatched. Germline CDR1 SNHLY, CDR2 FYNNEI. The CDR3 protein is CASSGRDRAGEKLFF. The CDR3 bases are TGTGCCAGCAGTGGCCGGGACAGGGCTGGGGAAAAACTGTTTTTT.

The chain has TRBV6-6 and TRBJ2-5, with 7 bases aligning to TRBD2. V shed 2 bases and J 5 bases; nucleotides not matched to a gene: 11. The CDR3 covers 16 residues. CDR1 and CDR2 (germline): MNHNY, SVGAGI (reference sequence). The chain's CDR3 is CASSYVGGGRGETQYF. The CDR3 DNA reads TGTGCCAGCAGTTACGTGGGGGGAGGGCGCGGGGAGACCCAGTACTTC.

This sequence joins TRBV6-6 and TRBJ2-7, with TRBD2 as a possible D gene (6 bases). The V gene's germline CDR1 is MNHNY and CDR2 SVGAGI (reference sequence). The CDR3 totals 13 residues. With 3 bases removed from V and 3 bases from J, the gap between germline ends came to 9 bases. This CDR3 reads CASSYPGGYEQYF. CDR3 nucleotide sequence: TGTGCCAGCAGTTATCCCGGGGGCTACGAGCAGTACTTC.